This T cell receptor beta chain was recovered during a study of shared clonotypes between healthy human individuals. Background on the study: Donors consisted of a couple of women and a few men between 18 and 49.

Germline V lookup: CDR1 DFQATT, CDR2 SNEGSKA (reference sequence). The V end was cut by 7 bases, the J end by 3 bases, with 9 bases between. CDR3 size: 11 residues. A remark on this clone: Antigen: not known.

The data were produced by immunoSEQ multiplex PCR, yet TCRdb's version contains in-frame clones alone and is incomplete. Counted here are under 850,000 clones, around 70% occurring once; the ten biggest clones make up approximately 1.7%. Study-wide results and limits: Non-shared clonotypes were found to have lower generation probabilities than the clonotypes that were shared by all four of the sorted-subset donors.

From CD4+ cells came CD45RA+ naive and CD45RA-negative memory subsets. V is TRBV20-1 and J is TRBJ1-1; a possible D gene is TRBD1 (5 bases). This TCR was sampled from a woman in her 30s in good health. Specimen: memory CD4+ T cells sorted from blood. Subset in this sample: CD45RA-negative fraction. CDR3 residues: CSGGRDTEAFF. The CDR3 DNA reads TGCAGTGGGGGGAGGGACACTGAAGCTTTCTTT.